These 19 T cell receptor beta chains originate from one sample sequenced in a study of shared clonotypes between healthy human individuals. Naive CD8 cells lacked CD45RO, underwent positive selection for CCR7 and left out terminally differentiated effector memory CD45RA+ cells. Generated by immunoSEQ multiplex PCR, the TCRdb table keeps only in-frame clones and is missing some. The table shows about 1,800,000 clones, with less than 95% occurring only once. The specimen was naive CD8+ T cells sorted from blood. The receptors shown here come from a man in his late teens or twenties in good health.

This rearrangement joins TRBV25-1 to TRBJ1-5; D perhaps matches TRBD1 (5 bases). This CDR3 is built from 14 residues. V was clipped by 2 bases and J by 4 bases, with 9 bases between them. Germline CDR1 MGHDK, CDR2 SYGVNS. The CDR3 DNA reads TGTGCCAGCAGTGAAGGGTCAGGGAATCAGCCCCAGCATTTT. It encodes CASSEGSGNQPQHF. The full variable domain, in which reference TRBV25-1 and TRBJ1-5 provide the parts outside the CDR3, is EADIYQTPRYLVIGTGKKITLECSQTMGHDKMYWYQQDPGMELHLIHYSYGVNSTEKGDLSSESTVSRIRTEHFPLTLESARPSHTSQYLCASSEGSGNQPQHFGDGTRLSIL.

In its sample, this clone was seen once. This sequence joins TRBV5-6 and TRBJ2-1, with 9 bases that match TRBD2. Germline-derived CDR1 and CDR2 are SGHDT and YYEEEE. The V and J ends lost 4 bases and 4 bases, in that order; junction bases with no gene match: 9. The CDR3 consists of 16 residues. The CDR3, as DNA: TGTGCCAGCAGCGAAATAGCGGGAGCAGGGTACAATGAGCAGTTCTTC. This translates into CASSEIAGAGYNEQFF.

The chain links TRBV6-6 to TRBJ1-3; 7 nucleotides match TRBD1. The J segment lost 6 bases and the V segment lost 0 bases, leaving 5 bases of the junction unmatched. CDR1 is MNHNY and CDR2 is SVGAGI in the germline V gene (reference sequence). The CDR3 extends over 15 amino acids. The CDR3 loop reads CASSYSIGGPNTIYF. The CDR3 region has the DNA TGTGCCAGCAGTTACTCGATAGGGGGCCCAAACACCATATATTTT.

V usage is TRBV7-9 and J usage is TRBJ2-1; a weak D match, TRBD1 (6 bases). The CDR3 has 15 amino acids. CDR1 and CDR2 from the germline V gene are SEHNR and FQNEAQ (reference sequence). V shed 1 base and J shed 7 bases, with 14 bases lying between them. The CDR3 bases are TGTGCCAGCAGCTTAGATGGGGGCGCAGGAAATGAGCAGTTCTTC. Translation: CASSLDGGAGNEQFF.

This clone was seen a single time. The gene calls are TRBV6-1 and TRBJ2-3, with 10 bases aligning to TRBD2. This CDR3 comprises 15 residues. The junction had 6 bases not matched to a gene; V was cut back by 4 bases and J by 5 bases. Germline CDR1 and CDR2: MNHNS and SASEGT. The CDR3 sequence: CASSGLAGLGDTQYF. DNA of the CDR3: TGTGCCAGCAGTGGACTAGCGGGCTTGGGAGATACGCAGTATTTT.

This chain joins TRBV10-2 and TRBJ2-7; no clear D. CDR3 length: 11 residues. Trimming took off 4 bases at V and 2 bases at J, with 3 bases between the two ends. In germline, CDR1 is WSHSY, CDR2 SAAADI. The CDR3 nucleotides are TGCGCCAGCAGTGGCCCCTACGAGCAGTACTTC. Amino acid sequence: CASSGPYEQYF.

V gene TRBV19 combines with J gene TRBJ2-7; a weak D match, TRBD1 (6 bases). CDR3 length equals 13 residues. V was clipped by 10 bases and J by 4 bases, with 17 bases between them. Germline V gene data show CDR1 as LNHDA and CDR2 as SQIVND (reference sequence). CDR3 DNA sequence: TGTGCCACAGCCGGGACACTACCTTACGAGCAGTACTTC. This codes for CATAGTLPYEQYF. Variable domain in full (rest from reference TRBV19 and TRBJ2-7): DGGITQSPKYLFRKEGQNVTLSCEQNLNHDAMYWYRQDPGQGLRLIYYSQIVNDFQKGDIAEGYSVSREKKESFPLTVTSAQKNPTAFYLCATAGTLPYEQYFGPGTRLTVT.

This chain joins TRBV28 and TRBJ2-5; D perhaps matches TRBD1 (5 bases). V lost 5 bases to trimming and J lost 2 bases, with 15 bases between them. In germline, CDR1 is MDHEN, CDR2 SYDVKM. The CDR3 extends over 15 amino acids. CDR3: CASSRASGIQETQYF. CDR3 DNA: TGTGCCAGCAGTCGAGCTTCAGGGATACAAGAGACCCAGTACTTC.

CDR3 in DNA: TGCAGCGCCGAAGGACTAGCGGGGGGGATTCAAGAGACCCAGTACTTC. Encoded protein: CSAEGLAGGIQETQYF. This chain uses TRBV29-1 with TRBJ2-5, with TRBD2 identical over 15 bases. The CDR3 has 16 amino acids. The germline V gene encodes CDR1 SQVTM and CDR2 ANQGSEA. V lost 7 bases to trimming and J lost 2 bases; unmatched junction nucleotides: 8.

This clone was found once. The chain is built from TRBV18 and TRBJ1-2; 9 positions match TRBD1. V gave up 3 bases and J gave up 6 bases; unmatched junction bases: 5. The CDR3 length is 14 residues. CDR1 and CDR2 from the germline V gene are KGHSH and LQKENI. In nucleotides, the CDR3 is TGTGCCAGCTCACCTCCGGGACAGGGACATGGCTACACCTTC. Translating it yields CASSPPGQGHGYTF.

In the case of this clone: The sample has other DNA sequences that encode this CDR3 too. The genes are TRBV13 and TRBJ1-1; 9 nucleotides line up with TRBD1. Trimming removed 5 bases from V and 1 base from J; junction bases left unmatched: 5. The CDR3 has 15 residues. CDR1 and CDR2 from the germline V gene are PRHDT and FYEKMQ (reference sequence). This chain's CDR3 is CASSPWGQGNTEAFF. DNA of the CDR3: TGTGCCAGCAGCCCATGGGGACAGGGGAACACTGAAGCTTTCTTT.

The chain is built from TRBV2 and TRBJ2-3, with D perhaps matching TRBD2 (5 bases). Germline CDR1 is SNHLY and CDR2 is FYNNEI. V was shortened by 11 bases and J by 4 bases, with 16 bases between the two germline ends. The CDR3 totals 13 residues. CDR3 nucleotide sequence: TGTGCCGGTTTGGTTCCGGAGGCAGATACGCAGTATTTT. Protein sequence: CAGLVPEADTQYF.

The J gene is TRBJ2-2, the V gene TRBV9; TRBD2 matches 12 bases. CDR3 length: 19 residues. Germline CDR1 reads SGDLS; CDR2 reads YYNGEE. V shed 0 bases, J shed 3 bases, and the junction held 9 bases outside the gene matches. The CDR3 is CASSVARLAGGLDTGELFF. CDR3 sequence (DNA): TGTGCCAGCAGCGTAGCCCGGCTAGCGGGAGGGCTGGACACCGGGGAGCTGTTTTTT.

The chain carries TRBV6-1 and TRBJ2-7; D is perhaps TRBD2 (6 bases). V lost 1 base, J lost 3 bases, and 16 bases lay in between. Germline CDR1 MNHNS, CDR2 SASEGT. The CDR3 totals 16 residues. The CDR3 nucleotides read TGTGCCAGCAGTGAAGGGGGAGTAGCGGAAATCTACGAGCAGTACTTC. This sequence encodes CASSEGGVAEIYEQYF.

CDR3 residues: CASSQVEAGLGGYTF. CDR3 nucleotide sequence: TGCGCCAGCAGCCAAGTTGAGGCCGGCCTTGGAGGCTACACCTTC. This chain links TRBV4-3 with TRBJ1-2; D not resolved. This CDR3 is built from 15 residues. Germline V gene lookup returns CDR1 LGHNA and CDR2 YSLEER. V lost 1 base, J lost 8 bases, and 17 bases lay in between.

The V and J genes are TRBV27 and TRBJ2-3, with 10 bases identical to TRBD2. Germline V gene sequence: CDR1 MNHEY, CDR2 SMNVEV (reference sequence). V dropped 5 bases and J dropped 2; count of bases not matched to a gene: 4. The CDR3 runs to 15 residues. CDR3 region: CASSILAGNTDTQYF. CDR3 nucleotide sequence: TGTGCCAGCAGTATACTAGCGGGGAACACAGATACGCAGTATTTT.

The chain has TRBV7-2 and TRBJ1-3; weak D call: TRBD1 (6 bases). V lost 0 bases, J lost 0 bases, and 6 bases lay in between. Germline V gene lookup returns CDR1 SGHTA and CDR2 FQGNSA. The CDR3 consists of 15 residues. This CDR3 is CASSLAGGSGNTIYF. The CDR3 DNA reads as TGTGCCAGCAGCTTAGCAGGGGGCTCTGGAAACACCATATATTTT.

Points on this clone: The sample contains more than one DNA sequence encoding this CDR3. The chain recombines TRBV27 with TRBJ2-7, with D maybe TRBD2 (6 bases). Between the trimmed V and J ends, which lost 5 bases and 0 bases, there was a span of 17 bases. CDR1 MNHEY and CDR2 SMNVEV come from the germline V gene (reference sequence). There are 16 residues in the CDR3. The CDR3 loop reads CASSPSGGESSYEQYF. In DNA form, the CDR3 reads TGTGCCAGCAGTCCCTCTGGCGGGGAGAGCTCCTACGAGCAGTACTTC.

The chain employs TRBV7-9 and TRBJ2-7; TRBD1 agrees at 9 bases. Germline lookup yields CDR1 SEHNR and CDR2 FQNEAQ (reference sequence). The CDR3 runs to 15 residues. Unmatched junction bases numbered 10, after V lost 5 bases and J lost 5 bases. DNA of the CDR3: TGTGCCAGCAGCCCCCAGACAGGGGGATTGGACGAGCAGTACTTC. This sequence encodes CASSPQTGGLDEQYF.